One sample yielded the 4 T cell receptor beta chains listed below, sequenced in a study of T cells in Graves' hyperthyroidism and ophthalmopathy. RNA transcripts yielded amplified TCR beta CDR3 regions. The HTBI primer set drove a first-round RT-PCR of the TCR CDR3. TCRdb re-derived calls from the multiplex PCR reads in MiXCR, one entry per CDR3 protein. The table shows hundreds of thousands of distinct CDR3 sequences, with over 12% occurring only once. What was sequenced was blood. These receptors originate from a woman aged 55-69 years with Graves' ophthalmopathy.

The chain is built from TRBV20-1 and TRBJ1-1, with D unresolved. Trimming took 1 base from V and 2 from J, leaving 8 bases between them. Germline lookup yields CDR1 DFQATT and CDR2 SNEGSKA (reference sequence). The CDR3 contains 13 residues. The CDR3 nucleotides read TGCAGTGCTAGAGCAGACGGCAACACTGAAGCTTTCTTT. Translation gives CSARADGNTEAFF.

This clonotype was seen at least ten times. V and J are TRBV5-1 and TRBJ2-6, with 8 nucleotides matching TRBD1. Germline V CDR1 and CDR2: SGHRS, YFSETQ. With V trimmed by 3 bases and J by 0 bases, 8 bases remained unmatched. The CDR3 is made up of 18 amino acids. The CDR3 nucleotides read TGCGCCAGCAGCTGGGACAGGCAGGCTTTCTCTGGGGCCAACGTCCTGACTTTC. Residues: CASSWDRQAFSGANVLTF.

The V gene is TRBV28, the J gene TRBJ1-2; D is unresolved. CDR1 and CDR2 from the germline V gene are MDHEN and SYDVKM. The CDR3 loop spans 12 amino acids. V lost 5 bases, J lost 10 bases, and 14 bases lay in between. The CDR3 DNA reads TGTGCCAGCAGTCTCCAAACTTCCCACTACACCTTC. It encodes CASSLQTSHYTF.

In this sample, this clonotype turned up many times. This chain links TRBV6-2 or TRBV6-3 with TRBJ1-1, with TRBD1 matching 12 bases. The length of the CDR3 is 15 residues. Germline lookup yields CDR1 MNHEY and CDR2 SVGEGT. V was clipped by 8 bases and J by 4 bases; unmatched bases: 8. For the CDR3, the DNA is TGTGCCAGCTCCCGGGACAGGGGGCGAAGCACTGAAGCTTTCTTT. It yields the protein CASSRDRGRSTEAFF.